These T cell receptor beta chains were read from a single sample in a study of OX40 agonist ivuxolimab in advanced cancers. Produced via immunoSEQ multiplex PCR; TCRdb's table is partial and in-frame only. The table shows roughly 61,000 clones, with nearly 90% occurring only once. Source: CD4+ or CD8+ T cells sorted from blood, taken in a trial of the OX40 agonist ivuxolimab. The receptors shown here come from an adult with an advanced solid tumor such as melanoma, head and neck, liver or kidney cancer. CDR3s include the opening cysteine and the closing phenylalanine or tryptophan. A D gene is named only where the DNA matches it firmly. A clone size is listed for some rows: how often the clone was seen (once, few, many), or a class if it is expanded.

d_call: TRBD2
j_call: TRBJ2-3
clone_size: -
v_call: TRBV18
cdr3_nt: TGTGCCAGCTCACCACGGTCTAGCGGGGAGCGGAGCATGGGCACAGATACGCAGTATTTT
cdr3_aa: CASSPRSSGERSMGTDTQYF

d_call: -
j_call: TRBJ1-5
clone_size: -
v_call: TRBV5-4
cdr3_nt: TGTGCCAGCAGCCCCGGGCAGTCCAATCAGCCCCAGCATTTT
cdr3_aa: CASSPGQSNQPQHF

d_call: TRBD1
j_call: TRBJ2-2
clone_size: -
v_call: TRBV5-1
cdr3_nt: TGCGCCAGCAGCCGAAGCCCGGGACAGACAAGCACCGGGGAGCTGTTTTTT
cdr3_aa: CASSRSPGQTSTGELFF

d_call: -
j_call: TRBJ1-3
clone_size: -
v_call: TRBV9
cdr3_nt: TGTGCCAGCAGCGTAGAAAACGTCGTCTCTGGAAACACCATATATTTT
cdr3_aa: CASSVENVVSGNTIYF

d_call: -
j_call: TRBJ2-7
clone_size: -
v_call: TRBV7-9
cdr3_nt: TGTGCCAGCAGCTTTCTGGGGGGCGAGCAGTACTTC
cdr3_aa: CASSFLGGEQYF

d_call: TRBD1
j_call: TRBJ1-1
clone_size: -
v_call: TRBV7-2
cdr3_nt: TGTGCCAGCAGCTTAGGGACAGGGGTTGAAGCTTTCTTT
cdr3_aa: CASSLGTGVEAFF

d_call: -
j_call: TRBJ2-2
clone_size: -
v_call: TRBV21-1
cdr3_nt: TGCATAAAGAGGGGGGAGCTGTTTTTT
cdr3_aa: CIKRGELFF

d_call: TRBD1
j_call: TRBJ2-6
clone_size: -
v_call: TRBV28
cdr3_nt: TGTGCCAGCAGTTTAATTGGCGGCAGGGGGCGAGGGGCTGGGGCCAACGTCCTGACTTTC
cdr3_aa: CASSLIGGRGRGAGANVLTF

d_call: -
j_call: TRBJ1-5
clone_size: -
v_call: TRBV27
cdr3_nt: TGTGCCAGCGGGCCGACAGACCTTAGCAATCAGCCCCAGCATTTT
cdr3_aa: CASGPTDLSNQPQHF

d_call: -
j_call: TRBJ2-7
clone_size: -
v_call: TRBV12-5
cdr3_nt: TGTGCTAGTGGTTTGGTACCCGGGGGGCGAACCTACGAGCAGTACTTC
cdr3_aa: CASGLVPGGRTYEQYF

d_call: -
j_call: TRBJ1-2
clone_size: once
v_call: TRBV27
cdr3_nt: TGTGCCAGCAGTTATAAGGAAACGTATGGCTACACCTTC
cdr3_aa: CASSYKETYGYTF

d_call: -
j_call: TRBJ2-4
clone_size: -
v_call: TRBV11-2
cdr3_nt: TGTGCCAGCAGAAGTAGGGGACTAGCCAAAAACATTCAGTACTTC
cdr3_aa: CASRSRGLAKNIQYF

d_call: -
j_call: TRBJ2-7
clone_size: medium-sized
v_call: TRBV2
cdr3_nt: TGTGCCAGCAGTGAGAGTGTAGCCTGGGGCGAGCAGTACTTC
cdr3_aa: CASSESVAWGEQYF

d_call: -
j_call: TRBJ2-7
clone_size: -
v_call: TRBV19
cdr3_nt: TGTGCCAGTAGTGGACTCGTCGGGGAGCAGTACTTC
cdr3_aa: CASSGLVGEQYF

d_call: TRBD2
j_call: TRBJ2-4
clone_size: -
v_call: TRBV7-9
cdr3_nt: TGTGCCAGCAGCTCACGACTAGCGCACGTTCAGTACTTC
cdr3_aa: CASSSRLAHVQYF

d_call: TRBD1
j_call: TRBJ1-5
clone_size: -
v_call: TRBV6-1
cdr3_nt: TGTGCCAGCAGTGACATCAGGGGGCGCTCAGGTCAGCCCCAGCATTTT
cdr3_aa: CASSDIRGRSGQPQHF

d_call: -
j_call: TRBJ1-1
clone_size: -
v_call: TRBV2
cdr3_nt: TGTGCCAGCAGCGTTATCCGTGACACTGAAGCTTTCTTT
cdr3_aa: CASSVIRDTEAFF

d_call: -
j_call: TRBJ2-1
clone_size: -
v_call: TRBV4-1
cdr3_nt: TGCGCCAGCAGCCAAGATTCGGGGCTCGCCTCCTACAATGAGCAGTTCTTC
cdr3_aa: CASSQDSGLASYNEQFF

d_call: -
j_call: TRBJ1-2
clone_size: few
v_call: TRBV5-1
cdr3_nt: TGCGCCAGCAGCTTGGAAGGGAACGGCTACACCTTC
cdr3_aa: CASSLEGNGYTF

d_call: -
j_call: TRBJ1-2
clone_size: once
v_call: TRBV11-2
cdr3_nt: TGTGCCAGCAGCTCCCAATATGGCTACACCTTC
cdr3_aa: CASSSQYGYTF

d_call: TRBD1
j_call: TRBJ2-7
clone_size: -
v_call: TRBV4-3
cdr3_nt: TGCGCCAGCAGCCAAGCTTTCGGACAGGGGTTTTACGAGCAGTACTTC
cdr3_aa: CASSQAFGQGFYEQYF

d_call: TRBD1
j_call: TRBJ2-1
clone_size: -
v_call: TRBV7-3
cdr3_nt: TGTGCCAGCAGCTTAACGGGACAGGGGTACAATGAGCAGTTCTTC
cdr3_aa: CASSLTGQGYNEQFF

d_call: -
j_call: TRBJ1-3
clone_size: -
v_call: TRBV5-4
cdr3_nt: TGTGCCAGCAGCTTAGGAGGGCCTGACTCTGGAAACACCATATATTTT
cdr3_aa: CASSLGGPDSGNTIYF

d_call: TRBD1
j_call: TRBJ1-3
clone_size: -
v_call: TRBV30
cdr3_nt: TGTGCCTGGAACCACGATCGGCGGGACAGGGGAGTCCGTGGAAACACCATATATTTT
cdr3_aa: CAWNHDRRDRGVRGNTIYF

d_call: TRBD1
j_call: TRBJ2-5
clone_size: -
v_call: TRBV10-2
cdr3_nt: TGCGCCAGCAAAAGCCGGGACAGGGATGAGACCCAGTACTTC
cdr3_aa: CASKSRDRDETQYF

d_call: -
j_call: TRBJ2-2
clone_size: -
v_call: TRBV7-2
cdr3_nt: TGTGCCAGCAGCTTAGGTCAGACCGGGGAGCTGTTTTTT
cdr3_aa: CASSLGQTGELFF

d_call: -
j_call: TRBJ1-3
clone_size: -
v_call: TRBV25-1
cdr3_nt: TGTGCCAGCGGTCGCGGCCGCGGAAACACCATATATTTT
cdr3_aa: CASGRGRGNTIYF

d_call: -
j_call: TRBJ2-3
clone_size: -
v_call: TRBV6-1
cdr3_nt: TGTGCCAGCAGTGTGGCGGCAGATACGCAGTATTTT
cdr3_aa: CASSVAADTQYF

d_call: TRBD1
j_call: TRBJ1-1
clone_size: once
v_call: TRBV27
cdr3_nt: TGTGCCAGCAGTTTCCCGACAGGGGGCACTGAAGCTTTCTTT
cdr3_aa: CASSFPTGGTEAFF

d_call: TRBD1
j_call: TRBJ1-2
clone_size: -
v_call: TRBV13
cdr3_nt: TGTGCCAGCAGCTTAGAACAGGGGCCCAACTATGGCTACACCTTC
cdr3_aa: CASSLEQGPNYGYTF

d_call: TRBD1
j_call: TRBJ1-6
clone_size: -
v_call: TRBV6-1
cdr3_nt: TGTGCCAGCAGTCCCGGGACAGTTAATTCACCCCTCCACTTT
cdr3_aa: CASSPGTVNSPLHF

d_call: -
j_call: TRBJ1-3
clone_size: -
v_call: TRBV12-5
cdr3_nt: TGTGCTACCTCATTGCAGGGGAGATCCTCTGGAAACACCATATATTTT
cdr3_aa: CATSLQGRSSGNTIYF

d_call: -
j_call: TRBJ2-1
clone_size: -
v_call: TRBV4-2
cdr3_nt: TGTGCCAGCAGAGCAGAGGGGGGCTCCTACAATGAGCAGTTCTTC
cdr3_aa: CASRAEGGSYNEQFF

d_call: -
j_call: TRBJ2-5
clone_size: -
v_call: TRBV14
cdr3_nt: TGTGCCAGCAGCGTGGGACTGCGAGAGACCCAGTACTTC
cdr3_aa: CASSVGLRETQYF

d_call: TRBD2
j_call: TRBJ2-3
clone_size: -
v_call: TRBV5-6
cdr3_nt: TGTGCCAGCAGCTTGGCTCGGGGGGGCATTCGAGGAGATACGCAGTATTTT
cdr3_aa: CASSLARGGIRGDTQYF

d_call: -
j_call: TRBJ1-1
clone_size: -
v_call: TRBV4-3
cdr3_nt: TGCGCCAGCAGCCAAGATAGGATTGGGGGGCGCCGCACTGAAGCTTTCTTT
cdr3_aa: CASSQDRIGGRRTEAFF

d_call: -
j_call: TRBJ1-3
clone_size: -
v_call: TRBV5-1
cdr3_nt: TGCGCCAGCAGCTTGGCCGGGCAGGGAGACACCATATATTTT
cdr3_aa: CASSLAGQGDTIYF

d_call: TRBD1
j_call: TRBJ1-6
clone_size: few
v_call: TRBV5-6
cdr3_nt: TGTGCCAGCAGCCGGGACAGGGTGGATTCACCCCTCCACTTT
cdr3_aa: CASSRDRVDSPLHF

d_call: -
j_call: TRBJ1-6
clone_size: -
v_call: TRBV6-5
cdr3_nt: TGTGCCAGCAGTTACTCCGGGGCTTCAAAGGATTCACCCCTCCACTTT
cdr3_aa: CASSYSGASKDSPLHF

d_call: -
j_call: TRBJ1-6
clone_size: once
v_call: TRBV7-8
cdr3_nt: TGTGCCAGCAGTCAGCTGAGAGGGGCTGGTTCACCCCTCCACTTT
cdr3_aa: CASSQLRGAGSPLHF

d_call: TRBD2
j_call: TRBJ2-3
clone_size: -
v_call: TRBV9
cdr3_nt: TGTGCCAGCAGCGTAAGCGGGGGGGTGGGAGATACGCAGTATTTT
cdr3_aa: CASSVSGGVGDTQYF

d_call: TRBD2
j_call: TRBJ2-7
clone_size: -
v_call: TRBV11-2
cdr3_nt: TGTGCCAGCAGCTTAGGGTCTAGCGGGGGGGCCTACGAGCAGTACTTC
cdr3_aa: CASSLGSSGGAYEQYF